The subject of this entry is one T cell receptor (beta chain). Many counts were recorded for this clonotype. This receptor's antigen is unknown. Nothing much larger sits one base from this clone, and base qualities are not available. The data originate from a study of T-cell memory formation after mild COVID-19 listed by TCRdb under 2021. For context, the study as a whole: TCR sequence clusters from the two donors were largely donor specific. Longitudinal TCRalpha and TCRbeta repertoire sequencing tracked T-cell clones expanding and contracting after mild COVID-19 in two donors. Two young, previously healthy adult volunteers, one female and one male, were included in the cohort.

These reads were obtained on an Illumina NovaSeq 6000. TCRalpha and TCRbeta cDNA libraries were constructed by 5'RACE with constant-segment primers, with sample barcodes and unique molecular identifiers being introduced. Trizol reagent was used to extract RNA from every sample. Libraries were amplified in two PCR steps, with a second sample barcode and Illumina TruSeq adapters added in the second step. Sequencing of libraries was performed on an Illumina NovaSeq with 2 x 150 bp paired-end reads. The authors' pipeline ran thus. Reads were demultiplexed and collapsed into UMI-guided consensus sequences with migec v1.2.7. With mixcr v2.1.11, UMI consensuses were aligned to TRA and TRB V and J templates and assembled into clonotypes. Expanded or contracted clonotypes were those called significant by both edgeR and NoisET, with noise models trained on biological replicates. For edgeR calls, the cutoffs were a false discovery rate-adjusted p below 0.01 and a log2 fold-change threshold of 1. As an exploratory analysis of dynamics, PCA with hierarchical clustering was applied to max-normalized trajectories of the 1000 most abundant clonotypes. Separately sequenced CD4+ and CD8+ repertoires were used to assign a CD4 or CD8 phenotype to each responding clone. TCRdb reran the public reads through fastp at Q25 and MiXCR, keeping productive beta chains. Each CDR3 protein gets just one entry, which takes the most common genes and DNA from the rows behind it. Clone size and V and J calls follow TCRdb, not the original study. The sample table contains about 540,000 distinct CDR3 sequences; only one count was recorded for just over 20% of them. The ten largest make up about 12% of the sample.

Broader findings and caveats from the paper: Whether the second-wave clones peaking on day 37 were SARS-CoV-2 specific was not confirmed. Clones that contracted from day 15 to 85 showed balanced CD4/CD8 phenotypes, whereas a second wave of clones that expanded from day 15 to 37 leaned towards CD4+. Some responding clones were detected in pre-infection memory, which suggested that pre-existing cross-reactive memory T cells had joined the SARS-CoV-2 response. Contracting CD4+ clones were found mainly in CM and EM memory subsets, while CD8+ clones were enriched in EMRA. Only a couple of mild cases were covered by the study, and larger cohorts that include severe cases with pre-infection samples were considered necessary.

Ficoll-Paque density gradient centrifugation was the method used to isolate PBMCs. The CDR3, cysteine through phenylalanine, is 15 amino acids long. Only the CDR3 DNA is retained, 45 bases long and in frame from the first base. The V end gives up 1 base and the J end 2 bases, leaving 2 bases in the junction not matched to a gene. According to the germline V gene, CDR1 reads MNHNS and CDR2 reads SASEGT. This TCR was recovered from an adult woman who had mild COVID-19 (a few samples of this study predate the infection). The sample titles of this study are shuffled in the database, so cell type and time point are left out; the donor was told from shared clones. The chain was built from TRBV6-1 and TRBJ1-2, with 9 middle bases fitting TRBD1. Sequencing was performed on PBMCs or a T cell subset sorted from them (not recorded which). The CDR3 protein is CASSEGQGGNYGYTF. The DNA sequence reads TGTGCCAGCAGTGAAGGACAGGGGGGGAACTATGGCTACACCTTC.